A single sample gave rise to the 17 T cell receptor beta chains below, sequenced in a study of monozygotic twins with inflammatory bowel disease. Following a re-call of the 5' RACE reads, TCRdb has one entry per CDR3 protein and lacks DNA. Its listing shows approximately 420,000 distinct CDR3 sequences. Sequenced sample: blood. The source of these receptors is a human donor with ulcerative colitis or Crohn's disease, or a healthy co-twin of an affected twin (not recorded which).

The chain combines TRBV7-2 with TRBJ2-3; TCRdb's assignment of TRBD1 cannot be checked, as there is no DNA. CDR3 size: 16 residues. CDR1 is SGHTA and CDR2 is FQGNSA in the germline V gene. CDR3 residues: CASSPTVRGTSDTQYF.

This chain joins TRBV20-1 and TRBJ2-7; TCRdb's assignment of TRBD2 cannot be checked, as there is no DNA. This CDR3 spans 15 amino acids. Germline lookup yields CDR1 DFQATT and CDR2 SNEGSKA (reference sequence). CDR3 residues: CSARDRGGVPYEQYF.

The chain combines TRBV20-1 with TRBJ2-5; lacking DNA, the TRBD1 call made by TCRdb goes unchecked. CDR1 is DFQATT and CDR2 is SNEGSKA in the germline V gene (reference sequence). The CDR3 is 14 amino acids. The CDR3 spells CSARDPQSQETQYF.

The chain recombines TRBV5-6 with TRBJ2-1; TCRdb designates TRBD1, a call that cannot be tested without DNA. From germline, CDR1 is SGHDT and CDR2 YYEEEE. The CDR3 has 16 residues. The CDR3 spells CASSLRLGTGNNEQFF.

This sequence joins TRBV11-2 and TRBJ2-4; TCRdb designates TRBD1, a call that cannot be tested without DNA. Germline loops: CDR1 SGHAT, CDR2 FQNNGV. There are 19 residues in the CDR3. CDR3 region: CASSLVSGNSKGGKNIQYF.

The chain has TRBV20-1 and TRBJ1-5. The CDR3 covers 13 residues. Germline V lookup: CDR1 DFQATT, CDR2 SNEGSKA (reference sequence). The CDR3: CSASLSSNQPQHF.

The chain uses TRBV9 and TRBJ2-7; TCRdb designates TRBD1, a call that cannot be tested without DNA. CDR1 and CDR2 (germline): SGDLS, YYNGEE. The CDR3 is 14 residues long. Here the CDR3 reads CASSVGQGTGEQYF.

The gene calls are TRBV20-1 and TRBJ1-1; the TCRdb D gene call, TRBD1, has no DNA to confirm it. Germline V gene lookup returns CDR1 DFQATT and CDR2 SNEGSKA (reference sequence). This CDR3 is built from 14 residues. The CDR3 protein is CSARPGAVNTEAFF.

CDR3 region: CASSVNTAVGSEAFF. The chain links TRBV9 to TRBJ1-1. The germline CDR1 and CDR2 sequences are SGDLS and YYNGEE. The CDR3 length is 15 residues.

The chain employs TRBV7-9 and TRBJ2-1; the TCRdb D gene call, TRBD2, has no DNA to confirm it. The CDR3 is 15 residues long. Germline V CDR1 and CDR2: SEHNR, FQNEAQ (reference sequence). The CDR3 protein is CASSLLLAGRNEQFF.

V gene TRBV19 combines with J gene TRBJ1-3. The CDR3 runs to 14 residues. CDR1 is LNHDA and CDR2 is SQIVND in the germline V gene (reference sequence). Here the CDR3 reads CASKPGVSGNTIYF.

The chain links TRBV5-6 to TRBJ1-2; absent DNA, TCRdb's TRBD1 call cannot be checked. The CDR3 sequence is 16 residues long. The germline CDR1 and CDR2 sequences are SGHDT and YYEEEE. The CDR3 loop reads CASSSRDLPRGYGYTF.

The rearrangement joins TRBV5-1 to TRBJ1-1. CDR3 length equals 13 residues. Germline CDR1 reads SGHRS; CDR2 reads YFSETQ. Here the CDR3 reads CASSLTIGTEAFF.

The rearrangement joins TRBV18 to TRBJ1-6. The CDR3 length is 13 residues. Germline V gene data show CDR1 as KGHSH and CDR2 as LQKENI. The CDR3 loop reads CAGQADLNSPLHF.

This rearrangement joins TRBV20-1 to TRBJ2-5; TCRdb outputs TRBD2, but without DNA this stays unchecked. The CDR3 covers 14 residues. Germline V lookup: CDR1 DFQATT, CDR2 SNEGSKA (reference sequence). The CDR3 here is CSASGSSKGETQYF.

V usage is TRBV10-3 and J usage is TRBJ1-1. This CDR3 has 17 residues. The V gene's germline CDR1 is ENHRY and CDR2 SYGVKD. This CDR3 reads CAISESMGGGRNTEAFF.

V gene TRBV4-2 combines with J gene TRBJ2-3. From germline, CDR1 is LGHNA and CDR2 YNFKEQ. CDR3 length: 16 residues. CDR3: CASSQEFRPSTDTQYF.